Detailed here is one T cell receptor (beta chain). As yet, its antigen is unknown. The data belong to a study of graft-versus-host responses after intestinal transplantation. Study at large: Once they had received anti-thymocyte globulin induction, all recipients took tacrolimus and steroids for roughly three years. Study observations and caveats: Allografts from individuals with graft-donor T cell macrochimerism displayed high graft-versus-host to host-versus-graft clonal ratios. The recipient marrow held GvH clones, and some of them showed up first in ileum or blood.

The CDR3 extends over 15 amino acids. Germline V CDR1 and CDR2: MNHEY, SVGAGI. The ends were cut back, 0 bases at V and 6 bases at J, with 11 bases in the middle. Repertoires were generated with immunoSEQ multiplex PCR, while TCRdb's copy carries only in-frame clones and drops some. The profile covers fewer than 110,000 clones, with roughly 86% appearing a single time and over 0.6% taken by the ten largest. The gene calls are TRBV6-5 and TRBJ2-2; D is unclear. The source was unstimulated CD4+ T cells sorted from spleen or lymph node cells, collected before transplant. This TCR was sampled from a human donor who was the organ donor for an intestinal transplant. The chain's CDR3 is CASSYSRRWPGELFF. In DNA, the CDR3 is TGTGCCAGCAGTTACTCTCGACGGTGGCCCGGGGAGCTGTTTTTT.